Following are 15 T cell receptor beta chains from one sample sequenced in a study of cytomegalovirus exposure and HLA in healthy donors. The PCR ran on 60 Vbeta and 13 Jbeta primers. TCRdb's table, derived via immunoSEQ multiplex PCR, lists solely in-frame clones and lacks some. Of approximately 170,000 clones in the sample, roughly four fifths are singletons; the top ten hold around 3.3%. The sequenced sample was PBMCs. The receptors originated from a woman in her 30s in good health and CMV-seropositive.

The table lists this clone with a count of one. The chain uses TRBV28 and TRBJ2-5; D is ambiguous. TRBJ2-7 explains the end of the DNA better; the J call may be wrong. This CDR3 is 15 amino acids long. Germline CDR1 and CDR2: MDHEN and SYDVKM. CDR3 coding DNA: TGTGCCAGCACCCGGCCCGGAAGTCTTGACTACGAGCAGTACTTC. This codes for CASTRPGSLDYEQYF.

The genes are TRBV19 and TRBJ2-6; D is possibly TRBD1 (6 bases). The germline V and J ends were trimmed by 9 bases and 0 bases, with 24 bases remaining between them. The CDR3 loop spans 19 amino acids. The V gene's germline CDR1 is LNHDA and CDR2 SQIVND (reference sequence). CDR3: CASRYEPGHLGSGANVLTF. CDR3 nucleotide sequence: TGTGCCAGCCGCTACGAACCGGGACATTTAGGCTCTGGGGCCAACGTCCTGACTTTC.

The chain couples TRBV28 to TRBJ2-4; 8 bases align to TRBD1. V trimming: 1 base; J trimming: 0 bases; junction bases outside the gene matches: 5. Germline lookup yields CDR1 MDHEN and CDR2 SYDVKM. The CDR3 has 17 amino acids. CDR3: CASSLSPGQVAKNIQYF. The CDR3 DNA sequence: TGTGCCAGCAGTTTATCTCCGGGACAGGTAGCCAAAAACATTCAGTACTTC.

The rearrangement uses TRBV6-1 and TRBJ2-7; TRBD1 matches at 9 bases. Germline CDR1 reads MNHNS; CDR2 reads SASEGT. This CDR3 region has 14 residues. V trimming: 2 bases; J trimming: 6 bases; junction bases outside the gene matches: 5. CDR3 protein: CASSERWTGAEQYF. CDR3 DNA: TGTGCCAGCAGTGAAAGGTGGACAGGGGCCGAGCAGTACTTC.

The chain couples TRBV7-6 to TRBJ2-7, with TRBD2 matching over 7 bases. Germline V lookup: CDR1 SGHVS, CDR2 FNYEAQ. The V gene end was trimmed by 5 bases and the J gene end by 2 bases; junction bases not matched to a gene: 3. This CDR3 is 13 amino acids long. The DNA of the CDR3 is TGTGCCAGCAGCCGGGGGGAACCCTACGAGCAGTACTTC. It specifies CASSRGEPYEQYF.

The chain couples TRBV11-2 to TRBJ2-1, with 11 bases matching TRBD2. The CDR3 totals 15 residues. The ends lost 4 bases at V and 7 bases at J; junction bases unmatched: 6. Per the germline V gene, CDR1 is SGHAT and CDR2 is FQNNGV. In DNA form, the CDR3 reads TGTGCCAGCAGCTATACTAGCGGGAGTCATAATGAGCAGTTCTTC. It codes for CASSYTSGSHNEQFF.

This clone was counted once. The chain recombines TRBV18 with TRBJ1-5, with 7 bases matching TRBD1. CDR3 length: 16 amino acids. With V trimmed by 6 bases and J by 4 bases, 12 bases remained unmatched. Germline CDR1 KGHSH, CDR2 LQKENI. The CDR3 region is CASSIQNRQGNQPQHF. The CDR3 coding sequence is TGTGCCAGCTCCATCCAAAACCGACAGGGAAATCAGCCCCAGCATTTT.

J is TRBJ2-3 and V is TRBV27; 7 bases agree with TRBD2. The CDR3 spans 19 residues. Trimming at V came to 4 bases and at J to 7 bases, leaving 23 bases not matched to a gene. Germline V gene sequence: CDR1 MNHEY, CDR2 SMNVEV (reference sequence). This CDR3 reads CASSSGSVRWEGPLNTQYF. The CDR3 nucleotides are TGTGCCAGCAGTTCCGGCTCGGTGCGGTGGGAGGGACCACTAAATACGCAGTATTTT.

The chain joins TRBV6-1 to TRBJ2-1; D ambiguous. Per the germline V gene, CDR1 is MNHNS and CDR2 is SASEGT. This CDR3 has 11 amino acids. Trimming took off 6 bases at V and 5 bases at J, with 5 bases between the two ends. The CDR3 sequence is CASSLHNEQFF. DNA of the CDR3: TGTGCCAGCAGCCTTCACAATGAGCAGTTCTTC.

In its sample, this clone was seen a few times. The chain is built from TRBV29-1 and TRBJ2-2, with 8 positions matching TRBD2. The J segment lost 8 bases and the V segment lost 7 bases, leaving 9 bases of the junction unmatched. The germline CDR1 and CDR2 sequences are SQVTM and ANQGSEA. The CDR3 sequence is 13 residues long. The CDR3 DNA sequence: TGCAGCGCCACTAGCGGTGGTTCAGGGGAGCTGTTTTTT. It translates to CSATSGGSGELFF.

V and J are TRBV6-5 and TRBJ1-2; tentative D call: TRBD1 (6 bases). The CDR3 sequence is 13 residues long. The germline V gene encodes CDR1 MNHEY and CDR2 SVGAGI. Deletions cut 9 bases from V and 5 bases from J, with 16 bases between. The CDR3 protein is CASSGAVLYGYTF. The CDR3 nucleotides are TGTGCCAGTTCAGGGGCCGTTTTATATGGCTACACCTTC.

The chain couples TRBV4-1 to TRBJ2-3; 8 positions agree with TRBD1. The germline V gene has CDR1 MGHRA and CDR2 YSYEKL. This CDR3 has 14 residues. V was pared by 4 bases and J by 5 bases, with 5 bases of the junction left unmatched. CDR3 bases: TGCGCCAGCAGCCCGGACAGGGAGGTAGATACGCAGTATTTT. It translates to CASSPDREVDTQYF.

This rearrangement joins TRBV21-1 to TRBJ2-7; the table assigns TRBD2, which was not confirmed against the DNA. TRBV21-1 is assigned pseudogene status. CDR3 length: 19 residues. The CDR3 DNA is TGTGCCAGCAGCAAAGCCGGGACTAGCGGGAGGGCTACCTCCTACGAGCAGTACTTC. Translating gives CASSKAGTSGRATSYEQYF.

This clone is a singleton in its sample. The chain combines TRBV7-9 with TRBJ2-5, with D maybe TRBD1 (5 bases). The germline CDR1 and CDR2 sequences are SEHNR and FQNEAQ (reference sequence). V dropped 5 bases and J dropped 3 bases, with 13 bases sitting between them. The CDR3 runs 14 residues. The CDR3 DNA reads as TGTGCCAGCAGCCCCGACGGACAAGAAGAGACCCAGTACTTC. Amino acids: CASSPDGQEETQYF.

Concerning this clone itself: Other DNA sequences of this sample code for an identical CDR3. V is TRBV13 and J is TRBJ2-5; D uncertain. Looked up from germline, CDR1 is PRHDT and CDR2 is FYEKMQ (reference sequence). Trimming took 5 bases from V and 5 from J, leaving 12 bases between them. The CDR3 is 13 residues long. CDR3 sequence (DNA): TGTGCCAGCAGCCCCCGAGGAGATGAGACCCAGTACTTC. Amino acids: CASSPRGDETQYF.